The 3 T cell receptor beta chains given below trace back to one sample, sequenced in a study of T-cell reconstitution after alpha-beta-depleted transplantation in children (dated by TCRdb to the mid-2010s). The protocol used for the library was PCR. The sequencing machine was an Illumina HiSeq 2500. TCR libraries were prepared with molecular barcoding, using unique molecular identifiers to normalize TCRbeta repertoire quantification. TCRdb reprocessing: public reads trimmed at Q25 with fastp, clones called with MiXCR, in-frame beta chains kept. Merged by CDR3 protein, the rows form single entries marked with the most common genes and DNA. A total of 530,000 or so distinct CDR3 sequences appear in this sample, 25% to 30% of them only once. The ten most abundant clones make up 30% to 45% of the sample. In the paper's terms, the treatment or condition label means: allogeneic hematopoietic cell transplantation with graft depleted of TCRalphabeta T cells and CD19 B cells.

Specimen: PBMCs, collected before TCRalphabeta/CD19-depleted stem cell transplant. These receptors were collected from a boy under two years old with Wiskott-Aldrich syndrome, due to receive a stem cell transplant.

The chain couples TRBV30 to TRBJ1-1; unclear D gene. The CDR3 has 12 amino acids. Per the germline V gene, CDR1 is GTSNPN and CDR2 is SVGIG (reference sequence). V dropped 5 bases and J dropped 0 bases, with 7 bases sitting between them. The CDR3 is CAWGDLNTEAFF. The CDR3 DNA reads as TGTGCCTGGGGGGATTTGAACACTGAAGCTTTCTTT.

This clonotype appeared a few times. This chain connects TRBV5-1 to TRBJ2-7, with D possibly matching TRBD2 (6 bases). Trimming took off 1 base at V and 7 bases at J, with 12 bases between the two ends. The germline CDR1 and CDR2 sequences are SGHRS and YFSETQ. The CDR3 spans 13 residues. The CDR3 region has the DNA TGCGCCAGCAGCTTGTTTAGCGGAGAAGAGCAGTACTTC. Protein sequence: CASSLFSGEEQYF.

This clonotype was counted a few times. This chain links TRBV20-1 with TRBJ2-1; 10 bases agree with TRBD2. Germline CDR1 is DFQATT and CDR2 is SNEGSKA (reference sequence). The CDR3 is made up of 18 amino acids. V was pared by 8 bases and J by 0 bases, with 16 bases of the junction left unmatched. The CDR3 here is CSPSGAGGPLGSYNEQFF. The CDR3 DNA reads as TGCAGTCCTTCGGGAGCGGGAGGGCCTCTTGGCTCCTACAATGAGCAGTTCTTC.